Listed below are T cell receptor beta chains from one sample, sequenced in a study of shared clonotypes between healthy human individuals. Sequenced by immunoSEQ multiplex PCR; TCRdb stores in-frame clones only, minus some. This table holds some 2.1 million clones, about 94% found once. The source material was naive CD8+ T cells from PBMCs. These receptors were collected from a man between 18 and 35 years old in good health. Some clones in this sample may be carry-over from other donors' samples. Each CDR3 is given with its conserved first and last residue. The order of the fields is J gene, V gene, CDR3 protein.

TRBJ2-7 | TRBV7-9 | CASSYTSGYEQYF
TRBJ1-5 | TRBV4-3 | CASSPRQGNQPQHF
TRBJ2-1 | TRBV28 | CASSPSVSGVYEQFF
TRBJ1-2 | TRBV29-1 | CSVDRNYGYTF
TRBJ2-7 | TRBV4-3 | CASSQEYNYEQYF
TRBJ2-2 | TRBV7-9 | CASSLASSLTGTGELFF
TRBJ1-1 | TRBV12-2 | CASRFWGPWVNTEAFF
TRBJ1-1 | TRBV7-2 | CASSLVLHGAKNTEAFF
TRBJ2-7 | TRBV6-6 | CASRLTRTSGYEQYF
TRBJ1-1 | TRBV6-6 | CASSYVGGLGTEAFF
TRBJ1-1 | TRBV18 | CASSPVGTLNTEAFF
TRBJ2-2 | TRBV5-1 | CASSSDRAYLPGTNTGELFF
TRBJ1-1 | TRBV11-2 | CASSRTSPDRGNTEAFF
TRBJ2-7 | TRBV9 | CASSSHPTPKKTYEQYF
TRBJ1-1 | TRBV6-5 | CASKFARDTEAFF
TRBJ1-2 | TRBV30 | CAWSVSRGDYGYTF
TRBJ1-1 | TRBV19 | CASSTQGRSFAEAFF
TRBJ2-3 | TRBV9 | CASSATPDTQYF
TRBJ2-3 | TRBV4-3 | CASSHVTRDSGAHNTQYF
TRBJ1-1 | TRBV19 | CASVMTPAGAEAFF
TRBJ1-1 | TRBV7-2 | CASSPPRRMNTEAFF
NA | TRBV28 | CASSFRLGATRDEQYF
TRBJ2-1 | TRBV15 | CATSIGRVNEQFF
TRBJ2-7 | TRBV16 | CASSQGTGGPPYEQYF
TRBJ2-3 | TRBV4-1 | CASSQVGGGSTDTQYF
TRBJ2-5 | TRBV28 | CASSFQRLAGGSQETQYF
TRBJ2-7 | TRBV27 | CASSFGKDSEVTYEQYF
TRBJ1-1 | TRBV28 | CASMFELNTEAFF
TRBJ2-1 | TRBV28 | CASRSSGRALSYNEQFF
TRBJ2-2 | TRBV7-8 | CASSPGLAGGTTGELFF
TRBJ2-1 | TRBV15 | CATSIRGGSSYNEQFF
TRBJ2-1 | TRBV28 | CASSPQGYNEQFF
TRBJ2-7 | TRBV11-1 | CASTWGDSNYEQYF
TRBJ2-1 | TRBV28 | CASSVAPRGQGEQFF
TRBJ2-2 | TRBV27 | CASSLGPGAYTGELFF
TRBJ2-2 | TRBV30 | CAWSVPVPSTGGELFF
TRBJ2-1 | TRBV7-9 | CASDVRAGGLNEQFF
TRBJ2-5 | TRBV9 | CASTPAQDQETQYF
TRBJ2-3 | TRBV4-3 | CASSVSSRVGTDTQYF
TRBJ1-2 | TRBV5-6 | CASSLGYLWVSYTF
TRBJ1-1 | TRBV30 | CAWSLGTEAFF
TRBJ2-1 | TRBV18 | CASSPPVRGSNEQFF
TRBJ2-7 | TRBV28 | CASSYVVETSSSYEQYF